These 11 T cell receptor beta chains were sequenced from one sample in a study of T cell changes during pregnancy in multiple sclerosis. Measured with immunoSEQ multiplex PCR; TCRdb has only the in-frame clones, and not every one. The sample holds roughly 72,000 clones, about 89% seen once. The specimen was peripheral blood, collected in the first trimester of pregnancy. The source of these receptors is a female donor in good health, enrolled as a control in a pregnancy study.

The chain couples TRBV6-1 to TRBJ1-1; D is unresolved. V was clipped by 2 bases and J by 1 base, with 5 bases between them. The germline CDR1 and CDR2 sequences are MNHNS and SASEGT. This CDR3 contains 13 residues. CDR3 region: CASSERENTEAFF. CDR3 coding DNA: TGTGCCAGCAGTGAACGGGAGAACACTGAAGCTTTCTTT.

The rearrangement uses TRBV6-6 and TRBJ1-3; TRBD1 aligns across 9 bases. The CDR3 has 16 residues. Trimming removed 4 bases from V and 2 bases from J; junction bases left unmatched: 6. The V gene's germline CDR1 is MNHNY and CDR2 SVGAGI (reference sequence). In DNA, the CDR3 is TGTGCCAGCAGTTTACCACAGGGGGCAACTGGAAACACCATATATTTT. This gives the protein CASSLPQGATGNTIYF.

DNA of the CDR3: TGTGCCAGCAGCCACCGAAACAGACAGGGCCCCTCCTATGGCTACACCTTC. Its protein product is CASSHRNRQGPSYGYTF. J is TRBJ1-2 and V is TRBV4-2, with 7 bases aligning to TRBD1. Germline V gives CDR1 LGHNA, CDR2 YNFKEQ. The CDR3 totals 17 residues. V shed 3 bases and J 4 bases; nucleotides not matched to a gene: 14.

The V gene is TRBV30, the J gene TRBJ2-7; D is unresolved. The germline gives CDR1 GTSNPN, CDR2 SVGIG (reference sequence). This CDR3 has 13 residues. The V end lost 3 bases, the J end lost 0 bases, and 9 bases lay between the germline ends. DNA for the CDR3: TGTGCCTGGAGCCTTTATCCCTCCTACGAGCAGTACTTC. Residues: CAWSLYPSYEQYF.

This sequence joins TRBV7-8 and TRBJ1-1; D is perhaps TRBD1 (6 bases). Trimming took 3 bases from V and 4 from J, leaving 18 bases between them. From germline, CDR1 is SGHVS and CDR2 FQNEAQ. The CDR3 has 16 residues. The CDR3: CASSFPGVGEITEAFF. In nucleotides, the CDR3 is TGTGCCAGCAGCTTCCCAGGGGTCGGTGAGATCACTGAAGCTTTCTTT.

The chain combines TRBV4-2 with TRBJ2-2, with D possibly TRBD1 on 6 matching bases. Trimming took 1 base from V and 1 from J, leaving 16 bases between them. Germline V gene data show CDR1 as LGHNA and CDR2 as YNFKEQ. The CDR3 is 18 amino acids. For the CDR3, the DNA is TGTGCCAGCAGCCAAGGAACCCACAGGGCGATGAACACCGGGGAGCTGTTTTTT. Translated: CASSQGTHRAMNTGELFF.

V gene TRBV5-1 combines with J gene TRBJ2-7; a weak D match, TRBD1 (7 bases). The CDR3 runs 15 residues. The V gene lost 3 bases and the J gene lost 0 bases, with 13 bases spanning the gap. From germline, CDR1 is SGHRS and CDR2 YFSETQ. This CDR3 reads CASSSQGEASYEQYF. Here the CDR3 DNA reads TGCGCCAGCAGCTCCCAGGGGGAGGCCTCCTACGAGCAGTACTTC.

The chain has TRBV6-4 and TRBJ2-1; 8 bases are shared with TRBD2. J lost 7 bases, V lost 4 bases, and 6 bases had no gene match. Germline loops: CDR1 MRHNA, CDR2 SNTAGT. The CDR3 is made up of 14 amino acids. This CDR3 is CASSGGLGGNEQFF. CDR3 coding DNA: TGTGCCAGCAGTGGGGGACTAGGAGGGAATGAGCAGTTCTTC.

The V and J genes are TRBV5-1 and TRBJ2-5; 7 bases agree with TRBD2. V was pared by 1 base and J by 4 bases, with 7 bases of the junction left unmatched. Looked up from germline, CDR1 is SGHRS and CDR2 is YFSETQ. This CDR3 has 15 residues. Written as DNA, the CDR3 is TGCGCCAGCAGCTTGATTCGGGGGAGGGGAGAGACCCAGTACTTC. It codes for CASSLIRGRGETQYF.

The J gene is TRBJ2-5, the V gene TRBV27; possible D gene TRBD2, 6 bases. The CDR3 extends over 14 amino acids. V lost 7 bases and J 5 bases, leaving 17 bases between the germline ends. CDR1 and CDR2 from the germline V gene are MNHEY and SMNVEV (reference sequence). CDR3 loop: CASTGFLGGETQYF. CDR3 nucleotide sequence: TGTGCCAGCACTGGGTTTTTAGGAGGGGAGACCCAGTACTTC.

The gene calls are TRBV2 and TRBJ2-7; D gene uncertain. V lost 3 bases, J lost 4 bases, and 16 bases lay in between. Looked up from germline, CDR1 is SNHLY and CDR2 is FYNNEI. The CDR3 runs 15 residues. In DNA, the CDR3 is TGTGCCAGCAGTGATGGGCACAAGTCTTATTACGAGCAGTACTTC. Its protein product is CASSDGHKSYYEQYF.